This TCR beta chain was obtained from a study of T-cell reconstitution after alpha-beta-depleted transplantation in children. This CDR3 is built from 15 residues. Germline-derived CDR1 and CDR2 are SGHAT and FQDESV (reference sequence). Trimming took off 5 bases at V and 4 bases at J, with 18 bases between the two ends. Construction of the TCRbeta library involved unique molecular identifiers. TCRdb reanalysed the PCR reads using MiXCR and keeps one entry per CDR3 protein. This sample has fewer than 550,000 distinct CDR3 sequences; roughly 10% occur once, and the top ten carry 14%. Study-level findings and limits: Several hundred graft clones that had expanded were reportedly the source of alpha-beta T cells about two months after transplant. Surviving thymic progenitors and recipient T cells were the source of high TCRbeta diversity at day 60 in some patients. Most T-cell counts and diversity one year after the transplant came from T cells that were newly produced.

This clonotype was picked up a small number of times. Its specificity is unknown. The TCR sequence derives from a female patient under 10 years old who had a stem cell transplant for aplastic anemia, so the T cells may come from the graft donor. The sequencing here drew on PBMCs, mostly from graft donor cells, taken 180 days after TCRalphabeta/CD19-depleted stem cell transplant. This chain joins TRBV11-1 and TRBJ2-7; D might be TRBD2 (6 bases). This chain's CDR3 is CASSLLTGEKYEQYF. The CDR3 DNA follows: TGTGCCAGCAGCCTCTTGACGGGAGAAAAGTACGAGCAGTACTTC.